The 7 T cell receptor beta chains presented below share a single source sample, sequenced in a study of blood T cell repertoires in COVID-19. Assay: immunoSEQ multiplex PCR; the TCRdb copy retains only in-frame clones and omits some. The data hold more than 60,000 clones, with more than 75% observed a single time. The sample taken for sequencing was peripheral blood. These receptors were collected from a woman of 80 years or more with active or convalescent COVID-19.

The chain is built from TRBV14 and TRBJ1-2, with 9 positions matching TRBD1. This CDR3 is built from 15 residues. Looked up from germline, CDR1 is SGHDN and CDR2 is FVKESK. V shed 4 bases, J shed 2 bases, and the junction held 5 bases outside the gene matches. CDR3 nucleotides: TGTGCCAGCAGCCGACCGGGACAGGGAAACTATGGCTACACCTTC. Translation gives CASSRPGQGNYGYTF.

This rearrangement joins TRBV7-2 to TRBJ1-3; D possibly corresponds to TRBD1 (6 bases). Germline V lookup: CDR1 SGHTA, CDR2 FQGNSA. CDR3 length equals 17 residues. Trimming removed 1 base at V and 1 base at J, with 14 bases between. CDR3 nucleotides: TGTGCCAGCAGCTTAGTAGGGGGAGGGCTATCTGGAAACACCATATATTTT. It encodes CASSLVGGGLSGNTIYF.

Notes on this clone: Additional DNA sequences in this sample encode the identical CDR3. DNA of the CDR3: TGCGCCAGCAGCTTGGAAGGGGGTAGCAATCAGCCCCAGCATTTT. Translated: CASSLEGGSNQPQHF. This rearrangement joins TRBV5-1 to TRBJ1-5; weak D call: TRBD1 (6 bases). V was trimmed by 0 bases and J by 0 bases, leaving 7 bases between them. Germline lookup yields CDR1 SGHRS and CDR2 YFSETQ. This CDR3 has 15 amino acids.

This chain links TRBV6-2 or TRBV6-3 with TRBJ2-7; 8 nucleotides agree with TRBD2. This CDR3 is 14 amino acids long. The germline V gene encodes CDR1 MNHEY and CDR2 SVGEGT. J gave up 2 bases and V 2 bases, and 2 bases lay outside the gene matches. CDR3 amino acids: CASSYTSGPYEQYF. CDR3 sequence (DNA): TGTGCCAGCAGTTACACTAGCGGACCCTACGAGCAGTACTTC.

The chain is built from TRBV27 and TRBJ2-3; a possible D gene is TRBD1 (6 bases). The CDR3 sequence is 14 residues long. Trimming cost V 8 bases and J 2 bases, with 14 bases left between them. Germline CDR1 and CDR2: MNHEY and SMNVEV (reference sequence). CDR3 amino acids: CASAPGTSTDTQYF. CDR3 DNA: TGTGCCAGCGCACCCGGGACATCCACAGATACGCAGTATTTT.

The chain employs TRBV12-3 or TRBV12-4 and TRBJ2-5; TRBD1 aligns across 10 bases. The J segment lost 6 bases and the V segment lost 6 bases, leaving 4 bases of the junction unmatched. The CDR3 length is 13 residues. Here the CDR3 reads CASRRGQGKTQYF. In DNA form, the CDR3 reads TGTGCCAGCAGAAGGGGACAGGGGAAGACCCAGTACTTC.

This chain links TRBV6-5 with TRBJ2-3; TRBD2 matches at 7 bases. The V gene's germline CDR1 is MNHEY and CDR2 SVGAGI. The V segment lost 7 bases and the J segment 0 bases; nucleotides outside the gene matches: 7. The CDR3 has 15 amino acids. CDR3 in amino acids: CASNTGRGSTDTQYF. The CDR3 nucleotides are TGTGCCAGCAACACCGGGCGGGGGAGCACAGATACGCAGTATTTT.